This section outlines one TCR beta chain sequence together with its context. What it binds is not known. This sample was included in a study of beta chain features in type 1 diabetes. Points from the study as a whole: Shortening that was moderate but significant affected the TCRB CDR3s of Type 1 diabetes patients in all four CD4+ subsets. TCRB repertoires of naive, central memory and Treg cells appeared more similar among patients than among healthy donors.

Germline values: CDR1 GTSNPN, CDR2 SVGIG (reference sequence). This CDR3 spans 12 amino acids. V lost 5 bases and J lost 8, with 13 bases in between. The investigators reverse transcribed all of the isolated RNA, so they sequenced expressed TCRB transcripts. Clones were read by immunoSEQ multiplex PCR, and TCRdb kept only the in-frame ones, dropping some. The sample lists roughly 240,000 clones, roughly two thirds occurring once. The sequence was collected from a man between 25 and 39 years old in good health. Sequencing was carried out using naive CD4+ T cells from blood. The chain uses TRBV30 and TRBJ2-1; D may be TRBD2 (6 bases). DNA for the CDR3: TGTGCCTGGGCACTCGGGGGACATGAGCAGTTCTTC. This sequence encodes CAWALGGHEQFF.